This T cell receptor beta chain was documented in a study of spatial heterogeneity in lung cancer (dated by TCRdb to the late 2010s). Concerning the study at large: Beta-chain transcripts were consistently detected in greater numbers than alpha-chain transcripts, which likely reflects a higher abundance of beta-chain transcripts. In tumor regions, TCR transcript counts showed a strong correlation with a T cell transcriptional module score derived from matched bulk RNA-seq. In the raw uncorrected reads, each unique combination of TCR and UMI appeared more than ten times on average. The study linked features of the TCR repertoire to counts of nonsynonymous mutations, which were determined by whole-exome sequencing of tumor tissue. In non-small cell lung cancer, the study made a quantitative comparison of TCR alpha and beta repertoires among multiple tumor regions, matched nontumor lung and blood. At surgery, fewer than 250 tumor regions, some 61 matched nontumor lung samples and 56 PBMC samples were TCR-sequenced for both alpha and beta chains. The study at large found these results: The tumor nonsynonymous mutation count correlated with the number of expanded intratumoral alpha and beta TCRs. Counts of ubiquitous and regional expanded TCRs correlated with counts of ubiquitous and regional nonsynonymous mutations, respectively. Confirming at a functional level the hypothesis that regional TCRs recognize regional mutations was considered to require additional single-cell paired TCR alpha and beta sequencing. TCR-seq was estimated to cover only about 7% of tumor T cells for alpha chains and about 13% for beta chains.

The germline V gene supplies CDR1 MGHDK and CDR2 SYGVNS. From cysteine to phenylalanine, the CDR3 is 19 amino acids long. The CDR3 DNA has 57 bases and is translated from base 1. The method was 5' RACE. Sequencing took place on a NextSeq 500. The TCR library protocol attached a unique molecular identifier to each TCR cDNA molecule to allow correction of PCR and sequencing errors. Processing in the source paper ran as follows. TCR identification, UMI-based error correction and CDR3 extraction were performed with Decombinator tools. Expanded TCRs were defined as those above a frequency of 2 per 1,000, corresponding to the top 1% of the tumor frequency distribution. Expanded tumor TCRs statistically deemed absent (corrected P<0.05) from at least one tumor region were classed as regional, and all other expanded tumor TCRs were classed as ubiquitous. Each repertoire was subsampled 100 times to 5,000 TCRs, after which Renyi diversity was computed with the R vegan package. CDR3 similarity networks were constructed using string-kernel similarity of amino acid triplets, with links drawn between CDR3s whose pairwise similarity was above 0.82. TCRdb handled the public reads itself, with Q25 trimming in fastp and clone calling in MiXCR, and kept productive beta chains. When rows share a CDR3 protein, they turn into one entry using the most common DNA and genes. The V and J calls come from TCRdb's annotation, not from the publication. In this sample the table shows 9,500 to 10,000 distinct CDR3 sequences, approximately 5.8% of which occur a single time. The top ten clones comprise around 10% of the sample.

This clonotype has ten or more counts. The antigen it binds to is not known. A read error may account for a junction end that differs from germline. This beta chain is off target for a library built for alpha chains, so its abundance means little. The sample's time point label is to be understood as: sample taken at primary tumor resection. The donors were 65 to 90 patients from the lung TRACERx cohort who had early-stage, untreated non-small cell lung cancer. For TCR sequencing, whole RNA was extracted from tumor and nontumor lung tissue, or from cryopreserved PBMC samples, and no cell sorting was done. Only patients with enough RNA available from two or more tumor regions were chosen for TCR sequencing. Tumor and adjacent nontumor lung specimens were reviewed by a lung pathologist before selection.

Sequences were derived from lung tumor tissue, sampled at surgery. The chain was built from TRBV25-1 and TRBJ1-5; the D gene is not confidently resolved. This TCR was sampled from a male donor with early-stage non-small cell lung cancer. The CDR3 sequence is CASSKYREGFAYSNQPQHF. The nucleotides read TGTGCCAGCAGTAAATACCGGGAGGGTTTCGCTTATAGCAATCAGCCCCAGCATTTT.